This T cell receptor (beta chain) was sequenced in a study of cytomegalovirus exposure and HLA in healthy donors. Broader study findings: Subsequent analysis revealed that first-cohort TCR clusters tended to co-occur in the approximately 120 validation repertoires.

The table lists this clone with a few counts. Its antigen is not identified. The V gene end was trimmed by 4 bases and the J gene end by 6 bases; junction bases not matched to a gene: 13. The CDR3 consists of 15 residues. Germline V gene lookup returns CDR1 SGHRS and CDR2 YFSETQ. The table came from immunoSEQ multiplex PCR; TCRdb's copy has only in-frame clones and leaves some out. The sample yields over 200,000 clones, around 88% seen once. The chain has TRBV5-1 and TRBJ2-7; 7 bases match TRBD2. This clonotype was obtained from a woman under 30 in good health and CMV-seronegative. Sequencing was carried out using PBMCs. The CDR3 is CASSPGLPSSGEQYF. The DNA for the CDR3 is TGCGCCAGCAGCCCGGGACTACCTTCAAGTGGCGAGCAGTACTTC.